This T cell receptor beta chain was documented in a study of cytomegalovirus exposure and HLA in healthy donors. The germline V gene has CDR1 MNHNS and CDR2 SASEGT. V gave up 3 bases and J gave up 2 bases; unmatched junction bases: 3. This CDR3 spans 15 amino acids. Whole-study findings and limits: A later analysis reported that several of the most significant clusters appeared to be linked to common viral pathogens, among them Epstein-Barr virus. An assumption of roughly uniform sequencing depth across donors underlay the presence/absence analyses.

Of note for this clone: The target antigen is unknown.

PCR involved 60 Vbeta and 13 Jbeta primers. Clones were sequenced by immunoSEQ multiplex PCR, and TCRdb holds only the in-frame ones, with some missing. Counted here are some 120,000 clones, roughly 80% occurring once; the ten biggest clones make up under 5%. This rearrangement joins TRBV6-1 to TRBJ2-5, with 10 bases fitting TRBD2. The receptor was isolated from a man between 18 and 29 years old in good health and CMV-seropositive. The material sequenced was PBMCs. CDR3 amino acids: CASSEQRGGQETQYF. CDR3 sequence (DNA): TGTGCCAGCAGTGAGCAGCGGGGGGGGCAAGAGACCCAGTACTTC.